A single sample gave rise to the 22 T cell receptor beta chains below, sequenced in a study of CD8 T cells in ankylosing spondylitis. Each CDR3 protein gets one entry after TCRdb re-called the 5' RACE reads with MiXCR. The table includes around 330,000 distinct CDR3 sequences, about 9.9% detected once. The sample taken for sequencing was blood, either unsorted or a sorted T cell fraction (not recorded which). The receptors originated from a female donor with ankylosing spondylitis or in good health (not recorded which).

This chain uses TRBV5-5 with TRBJ1-1; possibly TRBD1 for D (5 bases). The V gene's germline CDR1 is SGHKS and CDR2 YYEKEE (reference sequence). Trimming took 2 bases from V and 8 from J, leaving 13 bases between them. The CDR3 covers 13 residues. CDR3 sequence: CASSFPGRAEAFF. CDR3 nucleotide sequence: TGTGCCAGCAGCTTCCCAGGGAGGGCCGAAGCTTTCTTT.

The chain uses TRBV29-1 and TRBJ2-2; unclear D gene. Germline assignment: CDR1 SQVTM and CDR2 ANQGSEA. Trimming removed 7 bases at V and 6 bases at J, with 9 bases between. This CDR3 comprises 11 residues. CDR3 in amino acids: CSGVGPGELFF. CDR3 nucleotides: TGCAGCGGGGTTGGGCCCGGGGAGCTGTTTTTT.

The chain recombines TRBV20-1 with TRBJ2-3, with 12 nucleotides matching TRBD2. There are 16 residues in the CDR3. Germline CDR1 DFQATT, CDR2 SNEGSKA (reference sequence). With 6 bases clipped from V and 4 bases from J, the junction kept 11 bases outside the gene matches. This CDR3 reads CSASRTSGVIADTQYF. CDR3 coding DNA: TGCAGTGCATCGAGGACTAGCGGGGTTATTGCAGATACGCAGTATTTT.

This chain links TRBV11-2 with TRBJ2-3; D uncertain. The germline V and J ends were trimmed by 5 bases and 3 bases, with 15 bases remaining between them. Germline V gene lookup returns CDR1 SGHAT and CDR2 FQNNGV. This CDR3 is 15 amino acids long. CDR3 residues: CASSPIWWETDTQYF. Here the CDR3 DNA reads TGTGCCAGCAGCCCCATTTGGTGGGAAACAGATACGCAGTATTTT.

V is TRBV30 and J is TRBJ2-1; 14 nucleotides line up with TRBD2. This CDR3 is built from 13 residues. Germline trimming cut 5 bases from V and 12 bases from J; bases unmatched to any gene: 6. Germline V lookup: CDR1 GTSNPN, CDR2 SVGIG (reference sequence). CDR3 amino acids: CAWLGLAGGRQFF. The CDR3 DNA reads TGTGCCTGGTTAGGACTAGCGGGAGGTCGGCAGTTCTTC.

V usage is TRBV29-1 and J usage is TRBJ2-7, with D possibly being TRBD1 (5 bases). Germline lookup yields CDR1 SQVTM and CDR2 ANQGSEA. There are 14 residues in the CDR3. The V and J ends lost 4 bases and 4 bases respectively, with 17 bases between them. The CDR3, as DNA: TGCAGCGTTGTCAGGGCTGAGGCTGAGTACGAGCAGTACTTC. It codes for CSVVRAEAEYEQYF.

This clonotype was recorded at least ten times. This chain connects TRBV20-1 to TRBJ2-7; perhaps TRBD2 as D (5 bases). This CDR3 contains 12 residues. The germline CDR1 and CDR2 sequences are DFQATT and SNEGSKA (reference sequence). The V end was cut by 0 bases, the J end by 7 bases, with 10 bases between. CDR3 DNA: TGCAGTGCTAGAGATGTGGGGAGTGAGCAGTACTTC. The encoded protein is CSARDVGSEQYF.

The chain has TRBV11-1 and TRBJ1-5; 10 positions agree with TRBD1. Germline CDR1 and CDR2: SGHAT and FQDESV (reference sequence). The ends lost 2 bases at V and 1 base at J; junction bases unmatched: 14. This CDR3 is 20 amino acids long. CDR3 region: CASSLYLGTGVRTSNQPQHF. The CDR3 nucleotides read TGTGCCAGCAGCTTATATCTTGGGACAGGGGTCCGTACGAGCAATCAGCCCCAGCATTTT.

This clonotype was counted at least ten times. The chain combines TRBV5-1 with TRBJ2-5, with 7 bases that match TRBD1. CDR1 SGHRS and CDR2 YFSETQ come from the germline V gene. This CDR3 spans 16 amino acids. J was trimmed by 0 bases and V by 4 bases; bases with no gene match: 9. CDR3 bases: TGCGCCAGCAGCAACGAGACAGGGCGGTACCAAGAGACCCAGTACTTC. Translating gives CASSNETGRYQETQYF.

Notes on this clonotype: Just one base apart from a much larger clone, this may be a read error. This chain connects TRBV20-1 to TRBJ2-1; possibly TRBD1 for D (5 bases). The CDR3 runs 12 residues. From germline, CDR1 is DFQATT and CDR2 SNEGSKA (reference sequence). CDR3: CSVTVWGNEQSF. The CDR3 nucleotides read TGCAGTGTCACGGTTTGGGGCAATGAGCAGTCCTTC.

This clonotype was recorded many times. The chain employs TRBV6-1 and TRBJ2-1; the D gene is possibly TRBD2 (5 bases). CDR3 size: 18 residues. Between the trimmed V and J ends, which lost 2 bases and 0 bases, there was a span of 17 bases. Per the germline V gene, CDR1 is MNHNS and CDR2 is SASEGT. The CDR3 sequence is CASSELGEIANSYNEQFF. The CDR3 DNA follows: TGTGCCAGCAGTGAACTTGGAGAAATAGCGAACTCCTACAATGAGCAGTTCTTC.

This clonotype was observed a handful of times. The chain couples TRBV3-1 to TRBJ2-3, with D perhaps TRBD2 (5 bases). Germline CDR1 and CDR2: LGHDT and YNNKEL (reference sequence). Trimming left V 2 bases short and J 6 bases short, with 15 bases between. This CDR3 comprises 15 residues. The CDR3 nucleotides read TGTGCCAGCAGCCAAAACAGCGGCGCTCTGGATACGCAGTATTTT. It encodes CASSQNSGALDTQYF.

This clonotype was detected many times. The chain combines TRBV20-1 with TRBJ2-1; TRBD2 agrees at 10 bases. Trimming took 2 bases from V and 7 from J; bases not matched to a gene: 14. Looked up from germline, CDR1 is DFQATT and CDR2 is SNEGSKA (reference sequence). The CDR3 runs 17 residues. CDR3 residues: CSARHLAGVSLENEQFF. The CDR3 DNA follows: TGCAGTGCTAGACATCTAGCGGGGGTATCCCTCGAGAATGAGCAGTTCTTC.

This clonotype was observed at least ten times. This chain joins TRBV11-2 and TRBJ1-2, with no clear D. The CDR3 sequence is 12 residues long. Germline CDR1 is SGHAT and CDR2 is FQNNGV. The ends were cut back, 3 bases at V and 6 bases at J, with 8 bases in the middle. The CDR3 nucleotides read TGTGCCAGCAGCTTTAATGGTGATGGCTACACCTTC. Amino acids: CASSFNGDGYTF.

In its sample, this clonotype was seen many times. CDR3 sequence: CASSPRDREQETQYF. The CDR3 DNA reads as TGTGCCAGCAGCCCCCGGGACAGAGAACAAGAGACCCAGTACTTC. This sequence joins TRBV3-1 and TRBJ2-5; 7 bases match TRBD1. J lost 2 bases, V lost 4 bases, and 7 bases had no gene match. Germline values: CDR1 LGHDT, CDR2 YNNKEL (reference sequence). The CDR3 spans 15 residues.

This clonotype came up many times. V is TRBV5-1 and J is TRBJ2-2, with D hard to call. The CDR3 has 14 residues. Trimming cost V 1 base and J 1 base, with 5 bases left between them. CDR1 and CDR2 (germline): SGHRS, YFSETQ. CDR3 in DNA: TGCGCCAGCAGCTTGCCGGAGAACACCGGGGAGCTGTTTTTT. This codes for CASSLPENTGELFF.

This clonotype was seen only a few times. The CDR3 DNA reads as TGTGCCAGCAGCCCTACGACAGGGGGGTCCGGGGAGCTGTTTTTT. It encodes CASSPTTGGSGELFF. The V and J genes are TRBV7-2 and TRBJ2-2; 9 bases map to TRBD1. CDR1 is SGHTA and CDR2 is FQGNSA in the germline V gene. With 5 bases clipped from V and 6 bases from J, the junction kept 7 bases outside the gene matches. There are 15 residues in the CDR3.

J is TRBJ1-1 and V is TRBV27; no firm D call. This CDR3 is built from 15 residues. V lost 6 bases and J lost 4, with 18 bases in between. Germline V gene sequence: CDR1 MNHEY, CDR2 SMNVEV (reference sequence). CDR3 coding DNA: TGTGCCAGCAGCTCGAGGGCCCCTAGTGGCACTGAAGCTTTCTTT. Translating gives CASSSRAPSGTEAFF.

The count of this clonotype is one. A much larger clone lies one base from this, so it may be a read error. V and J are TRBV20-1 and TRBJ1-1; TRBD1 is a possible D gene (6 bases). The CDR3 has 14 amino acids. Trimming removed 7 bases from V and 0 bases from J, with 15 bases in between. Germline V CDR1 and CDR2: DFQATT, SNEGSKA (reference sequence). The CDR3 reads CSVSKDSMNTEAFF. The CDR3 bases are TGCAGTGTTAGCAAGGACAGCATGAACACTGAAGCTTTCTTT.

The rearrangement links TRBV4-2 to TRBJ2-2; no reliable D call. The germline V gene encodes CDR1 LGHNA and CDR2 YNFKEQ. Deletions cut 4 bases from V and 6 bases from J, with 18 bases between. The CDR3 is 16 amino acids. CDR3 in amino acids: CASSPSRAARAGELFF. CDR3 bases: TGTGCCAGCAGCCCATCTCGAGCAGCCCGGGCCGGGGAGCTGTTTTTT.

Worth noting for this clonotype: At one of its ends the junction is not consistent with the germline gene, which may arise from a read error. The chain carries TRBV15 and TRBJ2-7; D unclear. This CDR3 is 15 amino acids long. Germline CDR1 and CDR2: LNHNV and YYDKDF (reference sequence). The CDR3 is CDTSSDSGRTYEQYF. CDR3 in DNA: TGTGACACCAGCAGTGATTCCGGACGAACCTACGAGCAGTACTTC.

This clonotype was observed many times. The chain employs TRBV5-1 and TRBJ1-5; a possible D gene is TRBD1 (5 bases). Germline-derived CDR1 and CDR2 are SGHRS and YFSETQ. V lost 2 bases, J lost 4 bases, and 13 bases lay in between. CDR3 size: 15 residues. For the CDR3, the DNA is TGCGCCAGCAGCTTAGGTGGGACCACGAATCAGCCCCAGCATTTT. Protein: CASSLGGTTNQPQHF. Together with reference TRBV5-1 and TRBJ1-5, the CDR3 gives the full variable domain: KAGVTQTPRYLIKTRGQQVTLSCSPISGHRSVSWYQQTPGQGLQFLFEYFSETQRNKGNFPGRFSGRQFSNSRSEMNVSTLELGDSALYLCASSLGGTTNQPQHFGDGTRLSIL.